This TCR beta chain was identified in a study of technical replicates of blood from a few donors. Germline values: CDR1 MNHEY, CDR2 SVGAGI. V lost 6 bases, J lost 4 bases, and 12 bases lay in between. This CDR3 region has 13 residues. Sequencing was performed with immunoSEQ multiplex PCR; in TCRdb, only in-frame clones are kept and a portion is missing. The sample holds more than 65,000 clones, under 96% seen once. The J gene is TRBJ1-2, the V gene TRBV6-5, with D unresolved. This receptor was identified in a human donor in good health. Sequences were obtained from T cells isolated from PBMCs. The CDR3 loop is CASSYVSSYGYTF. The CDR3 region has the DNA TGTGCCAGCAGCTACGTTAGTAGCTATGGCTACACCTTC.